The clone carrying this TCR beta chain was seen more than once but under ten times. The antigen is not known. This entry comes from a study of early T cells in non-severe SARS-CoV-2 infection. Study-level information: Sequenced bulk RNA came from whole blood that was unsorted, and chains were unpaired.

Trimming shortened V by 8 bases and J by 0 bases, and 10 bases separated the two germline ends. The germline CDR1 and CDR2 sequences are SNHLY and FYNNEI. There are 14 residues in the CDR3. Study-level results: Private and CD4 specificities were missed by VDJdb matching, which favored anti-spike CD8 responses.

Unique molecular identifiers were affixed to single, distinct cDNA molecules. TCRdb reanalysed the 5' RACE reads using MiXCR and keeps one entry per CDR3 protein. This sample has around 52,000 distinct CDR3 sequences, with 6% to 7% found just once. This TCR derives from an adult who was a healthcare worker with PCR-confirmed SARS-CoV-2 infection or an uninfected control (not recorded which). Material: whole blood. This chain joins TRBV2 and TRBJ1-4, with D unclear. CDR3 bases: TGTGCCAGCCGTTTTGGGGCAACTAATGAAAAACTGTTTTTT. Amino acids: CASRFGATNEKLFF.